This T cell receptor beta chain appears in the sequencing data of a study of T cells in Graves' hyperthyroidism and ophthalmopathy (dated by TCRdb to the late 2010s). At the level of the whole study: Peripheral blood was sampled at the time of initial diagnosis, prior to any treatment. A discovery cohort of about a hundred patients, roughly 45 with Graves' ophthalmopathy and approximately 60 with stable Graves' hyperthyroidism, was used to find distinguishing TCR V-J signatures. Whether ophthalmopathy could be predicted prospectively was tested in an independent validation cohort made up of approximately 19 hyperthyroidism patients plus 17 patients who later progressed to ophthalmopathy. The roughly 99 discovery patients were divided at random into training and test sets in a 7:3 ratio. Thyroid tissue and blood T-cell repertoires from more than five Graves' hyperthyroidism patients were also compared in the study. After sampling, hyperthyroidism patients received methimazole starting at 30 mg daily, and ophthalmopathy patients received high-dose intravenous methylprednisolone. TCR Vbeta CDR3 sequencing of approximately 140 peripheral blood samples (fewer than 45 ophthalmopathy, about 74 hyperthyroidism and around 17 progressor patients) is reported in the paper.

Per the germline V gene, SGHAT is the CDR1 and FQNNGV is the CDR2. The CDR3 numbers 13 residues from cysteine through phenylalanine. Only the CDR3 portion is preserved as DNA: 39 bases, with reading frame beginning at the first base. V gives up 4 bases and J gives up 12 bases, and the segment between their germline ends measures 16 bases. General findings and caveats noted by the study authors: A model built on a 13 V-J signature distinguished ophthalmopathy from stable hyperthyroidism, reaching about 88% sensitivity and approximately 83% specificity in cross-validation and 80%/75% in testing. Most expanded thyroid clonotypes (frequency above 0.001) were also detected in blood, suggesting blood repertoires may reflect thyroid immune responses. Sample size was not statistically predetermined, and investigators were not blinded to group allocation. In validation, the model predicted progression to ophthalmopathy a median of about 6.8 months before onset, with about 70% sensitivity and about 75% specificity.

Points on this clonotype: Its antigen is currently not known. No base quality information exists; no much larger clone differs at one position.

Amplification of TCR beta CDR3 regions was carried out from RNA transcripts. A first-round RT-PCR of the TCR CDR3 used the HTBI primer set with the Qiagen OneStep RT-PCR kit. The libraries were constructed in a second round of multiplex PCR and then size-selected and purified. Paired-end sequencing of the libraries was performed with 100 bp reads on an Illumina HiSeq2000. Under the source paper's analysis protocol: SOAPnuke was used to process the raw data, with reads discarded if the reads contained adapters or uncalled bases, had a mean Phred below 15, or lacked an exact constant-primer or identifier match. High-quality paired reads were merged with COPE v1.2.5, and unique nucleotide sequences were defined as clonotypes. MiTCR v1.1 was used to align the clonotypes against IMGT TRBV, TRBD and TRBJ reference segments. Only V-J combinations with frequency above 0.0001, covering 99.2% of repertoires, were analysed. The TCS score was defined as F50 (clonal expansion) divided by E x V (chaos), with BLOSUM62-based TCRdist calculated between CDR3 peptides within each V-J. Welch's t-statistics and random forest reduced 500 to 550 V-J features to around 14, which were used in a naive Bayes classifier (R e1071). The public reads were run again by TCRdb, first through fastp at Q25 and then through MiXCR, and only productive beta chains were kept. One record per CDR3 amino acid sequence lists the most common genes and DNA. The V and J calls were not made by the authors but by TCRdb's processing. This sample has roughly 290,000 distinct CDR3 sequences in its table, and about 13% of those were observed once. In total, the top ten clones hold roughly 8.2% of the sample.

A patient counted as having stable Graves' hyperthyroidism if no progression to ophthalmopathy occurred over 18 months of follow-up. Hyperthyroidism patients were aged 18 to 65 years and newly diagnosed, with disease duration of less than 2 months. Patients with uncontrolled infections, other autoimmune diseases, pregnancy or lactation were excluded. Diagnoses were established on the basis of clinical symptoms, serum thyroxine and TRAb, thyroid ultrasound, and orbital computed tomography. PBMCs were isolated from more than 9 ml of fresh peripheral blood by Ficoll-Paque density gradient centrifugation. Total RNA was extracted using Trizol reagent, and RNA quality was assessed on an Agilent 2100 Bioanalyzer.

The sequencing input was blood. The source is a middle-aged woman with Graves' hyperthyroidism. The chain is assembled from TRBV11-2 and TRBJ2-4, and TRBD2 may be the D gene, going by 5 matching bases. The CDR3 is CASSSLATGGQYF. The nucleotide sequence is given as TGTGCCAGCAGCTCATTAGCGACCGGCGGTCAGTACTTC.